A single sample gave rise to the 9 T cell receptor beta chains below, sequenced in a study of blood T cell repertoires in COVID-19. Only in-frame clones appear in the TCRdb table, and some are missing; sequencing was by immunoSEQ multiplex PCR. The sample holds about 110,000 clones, roughly 90% seen once. Sequenced input: peripheral blood. The receptors shown here come from a middle-aged man with active or convalescent COVID-19.

The V call is TRBV7-2, the J call TRBJ1-2, with unresolved D. Trimming stripped 6 bases from V and 0 bases from J, with 11 bases between. The germline V gene encodes CDR1 SGHTA and CDR2 FQGNSA. The CDR3 loop spans 14 amino acids. The CDR3 loop is CASSPTSANYGYTF. The CDR3 DNA sequence: TGTGCCAGCAGTCCAACCTCGGCTAACTATGGCTACACCTTC.

The V gene is TRBV30, the J gene TRBJ2-7; possibly TRBD2 for D (7 bases). The V and J ends lost 0 bases and 7 bases respectively, with 10 bases between them. CDR1 is GTSNPN and CDR2 is SVGIG in the germline V gene (reference sequence). CDR3 length: 12 amino acids. CDR3 bases: TGTGCCTGGAGTGTAAGGGGGGGAGAGCAGTACTTC. Protein product: CAWSVRGGEQYF.

This clone was observed once. This chain uses TRBV7-8 with TRBJ1-1; D may be TRBD1 (5 bases). The germline CDR1 and CDR2 sequences are SGHVS and FQNEAQ. The CDR3 runs to 13 residues. The CDR3 DNA follows: TGTGCGACGACAGATTACATGAACACTGAAGCTTTCTTT. It specifies CATTDYMNTEAFF. Full variable domain (missing parts from reference TRBV7-8 and TRBJ1-1): GAGVSQSPRYKVAKRGQDVALRCDPISGHVSLFWYQQALGQGPEFLTYFQNEAQLDKSGLPSDRFFAERPEGSVSTLKIQRTQQEDSAVYLCATTDYMNTEAFFGQGTRLTVV.

The chain couples TRBV6-5 to TRBJ2-2, with D possibly being TRBD2 (6 bases). CDR3 length: 14 residues. V was cut by 0 bases and J by 6 bases, with 8 bases left in between. Germline V gives CDR1 MNHEY, CDR2 SVGAGI. CDR3 loop: CASSYSTRAGELFF. The DNA of the CDR3 is TGTGCCAGCAGTTACTCGACTAGGGCCGGGGAGCTGTTTTTT.

In DNA, the CDR3 is TGTGCCAGCAGTAGACAGGGCTTAGCTGTAGGCTACACCTTC. Protein sequence: CASSRQGLAVGYTF. The gene calls are TRBV28 and TRBJ1-2, with 7 bases identical to TRBD1. The CDR3 length is 14 residues. V was pared by 5 bases and J by 8 bases, with 11 bases of the junction left unmatched. Germline-derived CDR1 and CDR2 are MDHEN and SYDVKM.

V usage is TRBV12-3 or TRBV12-4 and J usage is TRBJ2-1, with D perhaps matching TRBD2 (5 bases). V was shortened by 8 bases and J by 7 bases, with 15 bases between the two germline ends. CDR3 length equals 13 residues. The CDR3 loop is CASVFSSRNEQFF. The CDR3 coding sequence is TGTGCCAGCGTTTTTTCTAGCCGGAATGAGCAGTTCTTC.

CDR3 amino acids: CASSPLNGRDTGELFF. The CDR3 bases are TGTGCCAGCTCACCACTGAACGGGAGAGATACCGGGGAGCTGTTTTTT. V gene TRBV18 combines with J gene TRBJ2-2; weak D call: TRBD2 (6 bases). V lost 1 base to trimming and J lost 5 bases, with 14 bases between them. Germline-derived CDR1 and CDR2 are KGHSH and LQKENI. The CDR3 runs 16 residues.

The rearrangement joins TRBV19 to TRBJ1-1; weak D call: TRBD1 (6 bases). Germline V gene data show CDR1 as LNHDA and CDR2 as SQIVND (reference sequence). This CDR3 region has 16 residues. Trimming pared 3 bases from V and 6 bases from J, leaving 20 bases between. Written as DNA, the CDR3 is TGTGCCAGTAGTATTTCGGGGGGGCGCAAAGGGGCTGAAGCTTTCTTT. It specifies CASSISGGRKGAEAFF.

This clone was found once. The rearrangement joins TRBV27 to TRBJ2-3, with D possibly TRBD2 on 6 matching bases. Trimming removed 5 bases at V and 0 bases at J, with 12 bases between. The CDR3 sequence is 15 residues long. Germline CDR1 reads MNHEY; CDR2 reads SMNVEV (reference sequence). CDR3 sequence: CASSLTGLSTDTQYF. The CDR3 DNA is TGTGCCAGCAGTCTCACGGGACTCAGCACAGATACGCAGTATTTT.